Detailed here is one T cell receptor (beta chain). This sample stems from a study of blood T cell repertoires in COVID-19. Assay used: immunoSEQ multiplex PCR; TCRdb lists only in-frame clones, some missing. The sample carries about 150,000 clones, over 80% recorded once. The ends lost 2 bases at V and 2 bases at J; junction bases unmatched: 7. The germline gives CDR1 LGHNT, CDR2 FRNRAP. The length of the CDR3 is 17 residues. Sequencing input: PBMCs or T cells enriched from blood (not recorded which). The clonotype originates from a man between 65 and 85 years old who had been exposed to COVID-19. The V and J genes are TRBV12-5 and TRBJ2-1; 9 nucleotides line up with TRBD2. This chain's CDR3 is CASGLNHLAGAYNEQFF. The CDR3, as DNA: TGTGCTAGTGGTTTGAATCATTTAGCGGGAGCCTACAATGAGCAGTTCTTC.